These 12 T cell receptor beta chains came from one sample sequenced in a study of blood T cells in healthy people across ages. Combining a sample-barcoded 5' primer with a J-beta primer mix, a second PCR ran for about 7 to 11 cycles. TCRdb reprocessed the 5' RACE reads with MiXCR, giving one entry per CDR3 protein. The data contain hundreds of thousands of distinct CDR3 sequences, under 40% of them singletons. The sequenced sample was blood. Every receptor here comes from a man aged 18 to 35 in good health.

The V call is TRBV7-2, the J call TRBJ2-7; no definite D call. In germline, CDR1 is SGHTA, CDR2 FQGNSA. V shed 6 bases and J shed 7 bases, with 22 bases lying between them. The CDR3 runs to 15 residues. CDR3 residues: CASRLSANLYNEQYF. The CDR3 DNA follows: TGTGCCAGCAGACTTTCGGCAAACCTATACAATGAGCAGTACTTC.

On this clonotype itself: It may be a read error: a sequence one base away is much more abundant. The chain combines TRBV29-1 with TRBJ2-1; 7 nucleotides line up with TRBD1. From germline, CDR1 is SQVTM and CDR2 ANQGSEA. This CDR3 is 16 amino acids long. Germline trimming cut 1 base from V and 13 bases from J; bases unmatched to any gene: 19. The CDR3 sequence is CSVEVGGRITGETQFF. The CDR3, as DNA: TGCAGCGTTGAAGTAGGGGGCCGGATCACCGGGGAGACCCAGTTCTTC.

This clonotype came up many times. The chain uses TRBV4-3 and TRBJ2-5; D gene uncertain. This CDR3 has 15 amino acids. Germline CDR1 reads LGHNA; CDR2 reads YSLEER. The V gene lost 0 bases and the J gene lost 2 bases, with 10 bases spanning the gap. The CDR3 DNA reads as TGCGCCAGCAGCCAAGACCCCCTGACGCAAGAGACCCAGTACTTC. It yields the protein CASSQDPLTQETQYF.

The J gene is TRBJ1-2, the V gene TRBV6-5; 8 nucleotides agree with TRBD1. V was clipped by 2 bases and J by 4 bases; unmatched bases: 6. The germline V gene encodes CDR1 MNHEY and CDR2 SVGAGI. The CDR3 has 15 residues. CDR3 in amino acids: CASSYRGQGSYGYTF. The CDR3 bases are TGTGCCAGCAGTTACCGTGGACAGGGATCCTATGGCTACACCTTC.

The chain recombines TRBV5-1 with TRBJ1-1; no definite D call. The CDR3 is 15 amino acids. CDR1 SGHRS and CDR2 YFSETQ come from the germline V gene. V lost 3 bases, J lost 0 bases, and 12 bases lay in between. In nucleotides, the CDR3 is TGCGCCAGCAGCTGGCAGTACAGCATGAACACTGAAGCTTTCTTT. Translated, it gives CASSWQYSMNTEAFF.

Details on this clonotype: This could be a read error, since a much larger clone is one nucleotide away. This chain joins TRBV12-3 or TRBV12-4 and TRBJ2-3; TRBD2 matches 8 bases. The CDR3 totals 15 residues. The CDR3 reads CASSSGGGLADMQYF. The CDR3 DNA is TGTGCCAGCAGCTCGGGGGGGGGATTGGCAGATATGCAGTATTTT.

The chain uses TRBV10-3 and TRBJ1-1; D is possibly TRBD1 (5 bases). V lost 6 bases and J lost 0, with 8 bases in between. Germline-derived CDR1 and CDR2 are ENHRY and SYGVKD. This CDR3 has 13 residues. The CDR3 sequence is CAIRTGMNTEAFF. The CDR3 coding sequence is TGTGCCATCAGAACAGGTATGAACACTGAAGCTTTCTTT.

V usage is TRBV24-1 and J usage is TRBJ2-5; D may be TRBD2 (6 bases). V lost 7 bases, J lost 4 bases, and 12 bases lay in between. Germline values: CDR1 KGHDR, CDR2 SFDVKD. This CDR3 spans 13 amino acids. This chain's CDR3 is CATRRDSAETQYF. Written as DNA, the CDR3 is TGTGCCACCAGGAGGGACTCAGCAGAGACCCAGTACTTC.

This clonotype was seen a handful of times. The chain recombines TRBV20-1 with TRBJ2-3; TRBD2 agrees at 10 bases. With V trimmed by 4 bases and J by 0 bases, 10 bases remained unmatched. Germline V gives CDR1 DFQATT, CDR2 SNEGSKA (reference sequence). CDR3 size: 17 residues. CDR3 region: CSANPPLAGKSTDTQYF. The CDR3 DNA sequence: TGCAGTGCTAACCCCCCACTAGCGGGGAAAAGCACAGATACGCAGTATTTT.

Details on this clonotype: Possible read error: a much larger clone is one base away. V is TRBV4-2 and J is TRBJ2-1; D is uncertain. CDR1 and CDR2 (germline): LGHNA, YNFKEQ. The V and J ends lost 1 base and 10 bases respectively, with 17 bases between them. CDR3 length: 15 residues. CDR3 amino acids: CASSQGNGGFYEQFF. As DNA, the CDR3 is TGTGCCAGCAGCCAAGGCAACGGCGGATTCTACGAGCAGTTCTTC.

J is TRBJ1-5 and V is TRBV4-2; D might be TRBD1 (5 bases). The ends were cut back, 1 base at V and 12 bases at J, with 10 bases in the middle. This CDR3 is built from 12 residues. Germline V lookup: CDR1 LGHNA, CDR2 YNFKEQ. This chain's CDR3 is CASSQAGTGQHF. For the CDR3, the DNA is TGTGCCAGCAGCCAAGCCGGGACCGGCCAGCATTTT.

This sequence joins TRBV12-3 or TRBV12-4 and TRBJ1-2; 8 nucleotides line up with TRBD1. V was clipped by 4 bases and J by 7 bases; unmatched bases: 5. This CDR3 region has 13 residues. CDR3 region: CASSSGGRGGYTF. In nucleotides, the CDR3 is TGTGCCAGCAGTTCAGGGGGCCGCGGTGGCTACACCTTC.